This is a list of T cell receptor beta chains from one sample in a study of identical twins. Via MiXCR, TCRdb re-called the 5' RACE reads, giving one row per CDR3 protein. The table includes 500,000 to 600,000 distinct CDR3 sequences, roughly a fifth detected once. Another study also made use of these data, one on T cells expressing NK-cell markers.

The sequenced material came from CD4+ T cells sorted from blood. These receptors came from a woman younger than 35 in good health. CDR3s include the opening cysteine and the closing phenylalanine or tryptophan. D genes are given only for firm matches.

j_call | v_call | d_call | cdr3_aa
TRBJ2-2 | TRBV5-1 | NA | CASSEDPTGTGELFF
TRBJ2-3 | TRBV10-3 | NA | CAISVVRGEPTDTQYF
TRBJ2-1 | TRBV4-3 | NA | CASSHAPDANEQFF
TRBJ2-1 | TRBV19 | TRBD2 | CASRPTSGSYNEQFF
TRBJ2-1 | TRBV5-1 | TRBD1 | CASRGQGALNEQFF
TRBJ2-7 | TRBV5-4 | NA | CASSLKPSYEQYF
TRBJ2-2 | TRBV2 | TRBD1 | CASSYRGDTGELFF
TRBJ2-5 | TRBV4-2 | TRBD2 | CASSLGTSGKRTQYF
TRBJ1-5 | TRBV7-2 | TRBD1 | CASSLAIGGDQPQHF
TRBJ2-7 | TRBV5-1 | TRBD2 | CASSSPRNTSGRSYEQYF
TRBJ2-1 | TRBV15 | TRBD1 | CATSRPPGQGKDEQFF
TRBJ1-3 | TRBV12-5 | NA | CASGPVVAGNTIYF
TRBJ1-2 | TRBV11-2 | TRBD1 | CASSSAGTGVYGYTF
TRBJ2-3 | TRBV6-2/TRBV6-3 | NA | CASSSIGRVTDTQYF
TRBJ2-3 | TRBV5-1 | NA | CASSLSPQADTQYF
TRBJ2-3 | TRBV20-1 | TRBD2 | CSARDIAGGPSDTQYF
TRBJ2-3 | TRBV10-2 | TRBD2 | CASSESVAGGRGDTQYF
TRBJ1-5 | TRBV4-3 | NA | CASSQGRAGAQHF
TRBJ2-7 | TRBV15 | TRBD2 | CATSAGGVEQYF
TRBJ2-5 | TRBV3-1 | NA | CASSPPFGSGGSYYQETQYF
TRBJ2-7 | TRBV12-3/TRBV12-4 | NA | CASSNEQYF
TRBJ2-1 | TRBV20-1 | TRBD2 | CSARDLTSGVAYNEQFF
TRBJ2-1 | TRBV9 | TRBD2 | CASSAHGRAADEQFF
TRBJ2-5 | TRBV10-3 | NA | CAISEGLQETQYF
TRBJ2-2 | TRBV5-1 | NA | CASSSGVSHGELFF
TRBJ2-1 | TRBV6-1 | TRBD2 | CASILNDPGLAYNEQFF
TRBJ1-4 | TRBV20-1 | NA | CSAKLTGRGTNEKLFF
TRBJ2-7 | TRBV6-5 | TRBD1 | CASSYYRGPYEQYF
TRBJ2-1 | TRBV7-8 | NA | CASSPSGGAVVYNEQFF
TRBJ1-5 | TRBV7-2 | NA | CASSLAGGGGNQPQHF
TRBJ2-6 | TRBV20-1 | TRBD1 | CSGIDRGSGANVLTF
TRBJ2-1 | TRBV30 | TRBD2 | CAWRKVAGGNEQFF
TRBJ2-1 | TRBV12-5 | NA | CASGLGRAGVYNEQFF
TRBJ2-2 | TRBV6-5 | TRBD2 | CASSWEGGELFF
TRBJ1-5 | TRBV12-3/TRBV12-4 | NA | CASRAHPGQPQHF
TRBJ2-5 | TRBV5-5 | NA | CASSLAITQETQYF
TRBJ1-2 | TRBV7-2 | NA | CASSPQGMVGYTF
TRBJ2-3 | TRBV15 | NA | CATSRALEPDTQYF
TRBJ2-7 | TRBV5-6 | TRBD1 | CASSRDRWGEQYF
TRBJ2-7 | TRBV7-9 | NA | CASSLGGGGDYEQYF
TRBJ2-2 | TRBV18 | TRBD1 | CASSHRTGVDTGELFF
TRBJ1-4 | TRBV18 | TRBD1 | CASSPSLQGGDEKLFF
TRBJ2-2 | TRBV7-9 | TRBD1 | CASSSWDRENGELFF
TRBJ2-1 | TRBV7-9 | TRBD2 | CASSLERTSGSSNEQFF
TRBJ2-5 | TRBV10-3 | NA | CAISDPVRGGQETQYF
TRBJ1-3 | TRBV4-1 | TRBD1 | CASSFDDRGSGNTIYF
TRBJ2-3 | TRBV20-1 | NA | CSAERSTTDTQYF
TRBJ2-6 | TRBV7-9 | NA | CASRTGQANSGANVLTF
TRBJ2-1 | TRBV9 | TRBD2 | CASSPRTSGFYNEQFF
TRBJ1-5 | TRBV7-2 | NA | CASSLDLFGGPRHF
TRBJ2-4 | TRBV20-1 | TRBD2 | CSAPEEGLAVLAKNIQYF
TRBJ2-4 | TRBV7-2 | NA | CASSSTKGNIQYF
TRBJ1-1 | TRBV7-2 | NA | CASSPYSDQGPGAFF
TRBJ2-1 | TRBV20-1 | NA | CSAQTGGRYNEQFF
TRBJ1-4 | TRBV9 | NA | CASSSDVGNEKLFF